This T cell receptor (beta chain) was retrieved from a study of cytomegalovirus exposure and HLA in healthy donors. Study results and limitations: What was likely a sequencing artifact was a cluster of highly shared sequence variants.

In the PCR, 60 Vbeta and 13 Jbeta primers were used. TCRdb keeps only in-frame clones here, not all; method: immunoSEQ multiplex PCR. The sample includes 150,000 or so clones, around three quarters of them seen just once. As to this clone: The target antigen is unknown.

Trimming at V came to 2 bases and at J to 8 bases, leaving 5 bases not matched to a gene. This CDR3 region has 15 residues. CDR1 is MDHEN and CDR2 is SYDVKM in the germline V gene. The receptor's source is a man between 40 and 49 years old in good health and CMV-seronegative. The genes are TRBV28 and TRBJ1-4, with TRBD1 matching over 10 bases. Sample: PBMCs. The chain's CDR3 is CASSLEGTGEEKLFF. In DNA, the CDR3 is TGTGCCAGCAGTTTAGAGGGGACAGGGGAGGAAAAACTGTTTTTT.